This TCR beta chain was profiled in a study of cytomegalovirus exposure and HLA in healthy donors. Researchers ran the PCR with 60 Vbeta and 13 Jbeta primers. In the original processing: The count from a later analysis was 70 million to 85 million unique TCR beta chains, some 11 million of them shared. TCRdb keeps only in-frame clones here, not all; method: immunoSEQ multiplex PCR. Clone size and V and J calls were adopted from that table, with D and trimming inferred from the DNA. The sample holds about 130,000 clones, approximately 89% seen once. The TCR sequence derives from a woman in her twenties or thirties in good health and CMV-seropositive. Sequencing used PBMCs.

In nucleotides, the CDR3 is TGTGCCAGCAGCTTAGATCTTTCGGACAGCTATGGCTACACCTTC. Its protein product is CASSLDLSDSYGYTF. The J gene is TRBJ1-2, the V gene TRBV11-2, with a tentative D call TRBD1 (6 bases). V was shortened by 0 bases and J by 4 bases, with 12 bases between the two germline ends. There are 15 residues in the CDR3. CDR1 SGHAT and CDR2 FQNNGV come from the germline V gene.